What follows are 30 T cell receptor beta chains derived from one specimen sequenced in a study of cytomegalovirus exposure and HLA in healthy donors. Primers included in the PCR were 60 Vbeta and 13 Jbeta primers. Some clones are missing from TCRdb's copy, which holds only in-frame ones; the method was immunoSEQ multiplex PCR. The sample includes some 150,000 clones, roughly 79% seen only once; the top ten take under 8%. Sequenced input: PBMCs. Every receptor here comes from a man between 35 and 55 years old in good health and CMV-seropositive.

The genes are TRBV5-1 and TRBJ1-1, with unresolved D. This CDR3 comprises 14 residues. V dropped 4 bases and J dropped 0 bases, with 10 bases sitting between them. Germline CDR1 is SGHRS and CDR2 is YFSETQ. The CDR3 loop is CASSLGVMNTEAFF. CDR3 nucleotides: TGCGCCAGCAGCCTGGGCGTTATGAACACTGAAGCTTTCTTT.

The J gene is TRBJ2-1, the V gene TRBV7-8; 10 nucleotides align to TRBD2. Germline trimming cut 3 bases from V and 8 bases from J; bases unmatched to any gene: 10. This CDR3 has 16 residues. Germline V CDR1 and CDR2: SGHVS, FQNEAQ. CDR3 in amino acids: CASSLETSGNSDEQFF. The CDR3 DNA follows: TGTGCCAGCAGCTTGGAAACTAGCGGGAATAGTGATGAGCAGTTCTTC. The whole variable domain, filled in from reference TRBV7-8 and TRBJ2-1, reads GAGVSQSPRYKVAKRGQDVALRCDPISGHVSLFWYQQALGQGPEFLTYFQNEAQLDKSGLPSDRFFAERPEGSVSTLKIQRTQQEDSAVYLCASSLETSGNSDEQFFGPGTRLTVL.

The J gene is TRBJ2-5, the V gene TRBV14, with TRBD2 matching 13 bases. Germline lookup yields CDR1 SGHDN and CDR2 FVKESK. The CDR3 is made up of 17 amino acids. With V trimmed by 3 bases and J by 5 bases, 9 bases remained unmatched. Here the CDR3 reads CASSQLIGLAGDETQYF. The DNA for the CDR3 is TGTGCCAGCAGCCAGCTCATCGGACTAGCGGGAGACGAGACCCAGTACTTC.

V and J are TRBV9 and TRBJ2-7; the D is unclear. This CDR3 region has 14 residues. CDR1 and CDR2 from the germline V gene are SGDLS and YYNGEE. The V gene lost 0 bases and the J gene lost 1 base, with 8 bases spanning the gap. The CDR3 loop reads CASSVGHRSYEQYF. The CDR3 coding sequence is TGTGCCAGCAGCGTAGGCCACAGATCCTACGAGCAGTACTTC.

The chain employs TRBV27 and TRBJ2-2, with D possibly TRBD1 on 6 matching bases. V was shortened by 2 bases and J by 6 bases, with 7 bases between the two germline ends. This CDR3 has 13 residues. CDR1 and CDR2 (germline): MNHEY, SMNVEV (reference sequence). The CDR3 nucleotides are TGTGCCAGCAGTTTAGAGGGGGCCGGGGAGCTGTTTTTT. It yields the protein CASSLEGAGELFF.

This clone was picked up a small number of times. The chain couples TRBV27 to TRBJ2-3, with 9 bases matching TRBD1. This CDR3 is built from 16 residues. Per the germline V gene, CDR1 is MNHEY and CDR2 is SMNVEV (reference sequence). V dropped 7 bases and J dropped 4; count of bases not matched to a gene: 12. The CDR3 region has the DNA TGTGCCAGCAACCGCAACCGGGACAGGGAACCAGATACGCAGTATTTT. It translates to CASNRNRDREPDTQYF.

CDR3 loop: CATRTGGPKDTQYF. Here the CDR3 DNA reads TGTGCCACCAGGACGGGAGGGCCTAAGGATACGCAGTATTTT. The chain uses TRBV15 and TRBJ2-3, with 8 nucleotides matching TRBD2. Losses at the gene ends were 6 bases for V and 6 bases for J; bases not matched to a gene: 8. In germline, CDR1 is LNHNV, CDR2 YYDKDF (reference sequence). This CDR3 has 14 residues.

The rearrangement joins TRBV11-3 to TRBJ2-1; D is undetermined. CDR1 and CDR2 (germline): SGHNT, YENEEA. This CDR3 is built from 13 residues. Trimming took off 3 bases at V and 10 bases at J, with 13 bases between the two ends. The CDR3 spells CASSFSVNPEQFF. In DNA, the CDR3 is TGTGCCAGCAGCTTTAGTGTAAATCCCGAGCAGTTCTTC.

This sequence joins TRBV11-2 and TRBJ1-1, with D possibly TRBD1 on 5 matching bases. There are 12 residues in the CDR3. Trimming removed 4 bases from V and 4 bases from J, with 7 bases in between. Germline CDR1 SGHAT, CDR2 FQNNGV. CDR3 bases: TGTGCCAGCAGCTCCGGGGGCACTGAAGCTTTCTTT. Amino acid sequence: CASSSGGTEAFF.

This clone occurred a few times. The chain joins TRBV4-1 to TRBJ2-4; TRBD2 is a possible D gene (7 bases). Between the trimmed V and J ends, which lost 3 bases and 0 bases, there was a span of 12 bases. This CDR3 region has 16 residues. Germline V lookup: CDR1 MGHRA, CDR2 YSYEKL. The DNA for the CDR3 is TGCGCCAGCAGCCAGGGGGGGGCCCAAGCCAAAAACATTCAGTACTTC. This codes for CASSQGGAQAKNIQYF.

This clone was observed a single time. The rearrangement links TRBV5-1 to TRBJ2-5, with D perhaps matching TRBD1 (6 bases). Germline V gene sequence: CDR1 SGHRS, CDR2 YFSETQ. V lost 3 bases, J lost 5 bases, and 17 bases lay in between. The CDR3 has 15 residues. The CDR3 spells CASSSSTTGLETQYF. In nucleotides, the CDR3 is TGCGCCAGCAGCTCGAGCACTACAGGGTTGGAGACCCAGTACTTC.

The chain combines TRBV13 with TRBJ2-1; 14 nucleotides align to TRBD2. This CDR3 is 16 amino acids long. In germline, CDR1 is PRHDT, CDR2 FYEKMQ (reference sequence). The V and J ends lost 5 bases and 5 bases, in that order; junction bases with no gene match: 5. The chain's CDR3 is CASSPLTSGRDNEQFF. CDR3 DNA: TGTGCCAGCAGCCCCCTGACTAGCGGGAGGGACAATGAGCAGTTCTTC.

This chain links TRBV5-6 with TRBJ2-5; the D gene is possibly TRBD1 (5 bases). This CDR3 contains 14 residues. Germline V gene sequence: CDR1 SGHDT, CDR2 YYEEEE. V was trimmed by 1 base and J by 5 bases, leaving 12 bases between them. Here the CDR3 DNA reads TGTGCCAGCAGCTTGAAATCAGGGTCGGAGACCCAGTACTTC. Translating gives CASSLKSGSETQYF.

V and J are TRBV9 and TRBJ2-1; TRBD2 aligns across 9 bases. This CDR3 has 15 residues. Germline V gene lookup returns CDR1 SGDLS and CDR2 YYNGEE. V shed 3 bases, J shed 10 bases, and the junction held 11 bases outside the gene matches. The chain's CDR3 is CASSAGVAGDLEQFF. The CDR3 region has the DNA TGTGCCAGCAGCGCGGGGGTAGCGGGAGATCTGGAGCAGTTCTTC. The full variable domain, completed using reference TRBV9 and TRBJ2-1, is DSGVTQTPKHLITATGQRVTLRCSPRSGDLSVYWYQQSLDQGLQFLIQYYNGEERAKGNILERFSAQQFPDLHSELNLSSLELGDSALYFCASSAGVAGDLEQFFGPGTRLTVL.

The V and J genes are TRBV6-6 and TRBJ1-1; D is perhaps TRBD1 (6 bases). The length of the CDR3 is 13 residues. V lost 6 bases and J 6 bases, leaving 14 bases between the germline ends. Germline V gives CDR1 MNHNY, CDR2 SVGAGI (reference sequence). CDR3 DNA sequence: TGTGCCAGCAGGAGGGACACGCTGCCTGAAGCTTTCTTT. Protein: CASRRDTLPEAFF.

The chain is built from TRBV7-2 and TRBJ2-5; D unresolved. V shed 5 bases and J shed 3 bases, with 7 bases lying between them. The germline V gene has CDR1 SGHTA and CDR2 FQGNSA. The CDR3 totals 12 residues. CDR3 amino acids: CASSHQEETQYF. The CDR3 DNA sequence: TGTGCCAGCAGCCACCAGGAAGAGACCCAGTACTTC.

This clone was counted only a few times. The chain couples TRBV6-1 to TRBJ2-5, with 9 bases identical to TRBD1. V lost 1 base and J lost 1; bases outside the gene matches: 7. The germline V gene has CDR1 MNHNS and CDR2 SASEGT. The CDR3 runs 17 residues. The DNA for the CDR3 is TGTGCCAGCAGTGAAGTCACGGGACAGGGAGGCCAAGAGACCCAGTACTTC. Its protein product is CASSEVTGQGGQETQYF.

The genes are TRBV11-3 and TRBJ2-7; TRBD2 aligns across 7 bases. The CDR3 loop spans 14 amino acids. V was clipped by 5 bases and J by 5 bases; unmatched bases: 9. Germline CDR1 SGHNT, CDR2 YENEEA. The CDR3 sequence: CASSPPRTRNEQYF. The CDR3 DNA is TGTGCCAGCAGCCCTCCAAGGACTAGAAACGAGCAGTACTTC.

The chain joins TRBV6-1 to TRBJ1-1, with 9 bases fitting TRBD1. The trim removed 1 base at V and 0 bases at J, leaving 3 bases unmatched. Germline-derived CDR1 and CDR2 are MNHNS and SASEGT. This CDR3 is 16 amino acids long. DNA for the CDR3: TGTGCCAGCAGTGAAGAGGGACAGGGTTTGAACACTGAAGCTTTCTTT. Translating it yields CASSEEGQGLNTEAFF.

The V call is TRBV7-9, the J call TRBJ2-3, with D unclear. The V and J ends lost 5 bases and 0 bases respectively, with 15 bases between them. Germline CDR1 reads SEHNR; CDR2 reads FQNEAQ (reference sequence). This CDR3 comprises 16 residues. The CDR3 here is CASSLLGGQSTDTQYF. Here the CDR3 DNA reads TGTGCCAGCAGCCTCCTCGGTGGGCAGAGCACAGATACGCAGTATTTT.

The V gene is TRBV7-6, the J gene TRBJ2-7; TRBD1 might be the D (6 bases). In germline, CDR1 is SGHVS, CDR2 FNYEAQ. Trimming removed 1 base from V and 5 bases from J, with 15 bases in between. This CDR3 has 15 residues. Written as DNA, the CDR3 is TGTGCCAGCAGCTTAGTTGTCGGCAGGGGCCACGAGCAGTACTTC. Translation gives CASSLVVGRGHEQYF.

V and J are TRBV5-4 and TRBJ2-5, with 9 positions matching TRBD2. V dropped 3 bases and J dropped 2; count of bases not matched to a gene: 2. Germline assignment: CDR1 SGHNT and CDR2 YYREEE (reference sequence). The CDR3 runs to 14 residues. CDR3 loop: CASSYAGGQETQYF. The CDR3, as DNA: TGTGCCAGCAGCTACGCGGGAGGGCAAGAGACCCAGTACTTC.

The genes are TRBV14 and TRBJ2-7; the D gene is possibly TRBD1 (5 bases). The germline V and J ends were trimmed by 1 base and 0 bases, with 7 bases remaining between them. CDR1 and CDR2 from the germline V gene are SGHDN and FVKESK. The CDR3 runs 14 residues. The CDR3 loop is CASSQGTYSYEQYF. CDR3 coding DNA: TGTGCCAGCAGCCAAGGGACATACTCCTACGAGCAGTACTTC.

J is TRBJ1-5 and V is TRBV5-1; weak D call: TRBD1 (5 bases). V was clipped by 0 bases and J by 4 bases, with 8 bases between them. This CDR3 has 14 amino acids. Germline CDR1 SGHRS, CDR2 YFSETQ. The chain's CDR3 is CASSLAGGNQPQHF. DNA for the CDR3: TGCGCCAGCAGCTTGGCCGGGGGGAATCAGCCCCAGCATTTT.

The V and J genes are TRBV28 and TRBJ1-2; D remains unclear. Trimming took 2 bases from V and 3 from J, leaving 10 bases between them. This CDR3 has 14 amino acids. Germline V gene sequence: CDR1 MDHEN, CDR2 SYDVKM. The DNA for the CDR3 is TGTGCCAGCAGTTTAGGGCAGTCCCACTATGGCTACACCTTC. It codes for CASSLGQSHYGYTF.

This chain joins TRBV6-5 and TRBJ2-1; 8 bases match TRBD1. This CDR3 region has 16 residues. Germline V lookup: CDR1 MNHEY, CDR2 SVGAGI. The V gene end was trimmed by 4 bases and the J gene end by 5 bases; junction bases not matched to a gene: 10. CDR3 DNA: TGTGCCAGCAGTTCGCCTCCGGGACAGGTTGACAATGAGCAGTTCTTC. Its translation is CASSSPPGQVDNEQFF.

This chain uses TRBV19 with TRBJ1-2; 10 bases are a match to TRBD1. CDR1 and CDR2 (germline): LNHDA, SQIVND (reference sequence). CDR3 length: 15 amino acids. The J segment lost 5 bases and the V segment lost 6 bases, leaving 9 bases of the junction unmatched. CDR3 in amino acids: CASSSGTGAGYGYTF. The CDR3 coding sequence is TGTGCCAGTAGCTCCGGGACAGGGGCAGGGTATGGCTACACCTTC.

V and J are TRBV27 and TRBJ2-4; TRBD2 aligns across 7 bases. Germline V CDR1 and CDR2: MNHEY, SMNVEV (reference sequence). Losses at the gene ends were 11 bases for V and 8 bases for J; bases not matched to a gene: 9. The CDR3 runs to 12 residues. The DNA for the CDR3 is TGTGCCGGACCGGGGGGTACGGACATTCAGTACTTC. Residues: CAGPGGTDIQYF.

Concerning this clone: The sample contains more than one DNA sequence encoding this CDR3. The chain has TRBV6-5 and TRBJ2-7; 9 bases line up with TRBD1. The CDR3 has 15 amino acids. The V gene end was trimmed by 5 bases and the J gene end by 5 bases; junction bases not matched to a gene: 10. Germline V gene sequence: CDR1 MNHEY, CDR2 SVGAGI. The CDR3 DNA reads as TGTGCCAGCAGTAGGCCGGGACAGGGTTTACACGAGCAGTACTTC. As protein: CASSRPGQGLHEQYF.

The chain uses TRBV6-5 and TRBJ2-2; 8 positions match TRBD2. The trim removed 4 bases at V and 6 bases at J, leaving 7 bases unmatched. The CDR3 totals 15 residues. The germline V gene has CDR1 MNHEY and CDR2 SVGAGI. The CDR3 DNA sequence: TGTGCCAGCAGTTCCCTGGCCGGGAGGGCCGGGGAGCTGTTTTTT. It is translated as CASSSLAGRAGELFF.